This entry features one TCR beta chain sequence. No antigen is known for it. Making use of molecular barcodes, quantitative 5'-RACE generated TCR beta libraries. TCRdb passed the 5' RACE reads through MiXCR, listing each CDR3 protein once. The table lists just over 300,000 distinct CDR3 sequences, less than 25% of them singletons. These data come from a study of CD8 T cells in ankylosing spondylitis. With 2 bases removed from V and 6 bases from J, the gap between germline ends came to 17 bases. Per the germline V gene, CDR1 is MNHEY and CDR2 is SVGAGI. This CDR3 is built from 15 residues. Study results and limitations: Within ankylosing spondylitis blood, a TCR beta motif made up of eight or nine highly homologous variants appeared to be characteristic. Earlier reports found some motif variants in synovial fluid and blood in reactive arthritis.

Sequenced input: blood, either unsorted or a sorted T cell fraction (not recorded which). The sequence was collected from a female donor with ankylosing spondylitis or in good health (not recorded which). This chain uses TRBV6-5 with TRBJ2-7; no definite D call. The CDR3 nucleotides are TGTGCCAGCAGTTACCGACCGGAAATTATCGGCGAGCAGTACTTC. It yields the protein CASSYRPEIIGEQYF.